This T cell receptor (delta chain) was observed in a study of γδ T cells in repeated Plasmodium falciparum infection. Background on the study: Sampling occurred at baseline, pre-infection for selected infections, and 21 days post-infection. The study's findings and limits: Compared with Australian children, Malian Vdelta2-negative repertoires seemed more clonal, less diverse, less shared.

V shed 1 base and J 0 bases; nucleotides not matched to a gene: 24. CDR1 is TSWWSYY, CDR2 QGS, per germline. The CDR3 contains 23 residues. Vgamma9/Vdelta2+ and Vdelta2-negative gammadelta T cells were flow-sorted from PBMC for bulk sequencing. With CATT, TCRdb re-called clones from the multiplex PCR reads. The sample lists around 50,000 delta-chain clones; roughly 2% were seen once. This clone was seen ten or more times. Antigen unknown. This chain joins TRDV1 and TRDJ1, with 9 bases fitting TRDD3. Sequencing was done on a sample of gamma-delta T cells from blood. The TCR originated in a pool of human donors (malaria-infected and uninfected, not separated). The CDR3 loop reads CALGEHPSVAGGIHGKYTDKLIF. The CDR3 DNA follows: TGTGCTCTTGGGGAACATCCTTCCGTTGCCGGGGGGATACATGGAAAGTACACCGATAAACTCATCTTT.